This T cell receptor beta chain comes out of a study of cytomegalovirus exposure and HLA in healthy donors. General study findings and limits: Being productive about 87% or about 30% of the time was typical of most TCR beta V segments in an earlier analysis.

It was with 60 Vbeta and 13 Jbeta primers that the PCR ran. The method was immunoSEQ multiplex PCR; TCRdb's version includes in-frame clones alone and lacks a portion of them. The repertoire holds approximately 150,000 clones, with around 80% as singletons. This clone has just a few counts. Its cognate antigen is unknown. The specimen was PBMCs. This sequence originates from a man aged 40-55 years in good health and CMV-seropositive.

In DNA form, the CDR3 reads TGTGCCAGCAGACCTCAGGGGAATGAAAAACTGTTTTTT. This sequence encodes CASRPQGNEKLFF. This chain uses TRBV27 with TRBJ1-4; possibly TRBD1 for D (6 bases). Germline V gene sequence: CDR1 MNHEY, CDR2 SMNVEV (reference sequence). This CDR3 comprises 13 residues. V was pared by 6 bases and J by 5 bases, with 10 bases between.